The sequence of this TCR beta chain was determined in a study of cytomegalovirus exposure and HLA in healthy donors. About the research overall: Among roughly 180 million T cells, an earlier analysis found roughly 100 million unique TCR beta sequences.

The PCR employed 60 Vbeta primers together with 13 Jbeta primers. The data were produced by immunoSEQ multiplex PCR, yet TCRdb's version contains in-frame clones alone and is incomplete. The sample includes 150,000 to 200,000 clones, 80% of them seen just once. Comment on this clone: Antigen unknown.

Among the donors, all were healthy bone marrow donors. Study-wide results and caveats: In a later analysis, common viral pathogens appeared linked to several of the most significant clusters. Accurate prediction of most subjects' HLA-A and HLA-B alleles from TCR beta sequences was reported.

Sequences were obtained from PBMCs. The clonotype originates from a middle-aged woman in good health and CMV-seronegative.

The CDR3, as DNA: TGTGCCAGCACCGTTGGACACAAGGTGACCCAGTACTTC. Its translation is CASTVGHKVTQYF. The chain is built from TRBV28 and TRBJ2-5; possible D gene TRBD1, 5 bases. The CDR3 runs 13 residues. Germline assignment: CDR1 MDHEN and CDR2 SYDVKM. Trimming shortened V by 7 bases and J by 7 bases, and 16 bases separated the two germline ends.